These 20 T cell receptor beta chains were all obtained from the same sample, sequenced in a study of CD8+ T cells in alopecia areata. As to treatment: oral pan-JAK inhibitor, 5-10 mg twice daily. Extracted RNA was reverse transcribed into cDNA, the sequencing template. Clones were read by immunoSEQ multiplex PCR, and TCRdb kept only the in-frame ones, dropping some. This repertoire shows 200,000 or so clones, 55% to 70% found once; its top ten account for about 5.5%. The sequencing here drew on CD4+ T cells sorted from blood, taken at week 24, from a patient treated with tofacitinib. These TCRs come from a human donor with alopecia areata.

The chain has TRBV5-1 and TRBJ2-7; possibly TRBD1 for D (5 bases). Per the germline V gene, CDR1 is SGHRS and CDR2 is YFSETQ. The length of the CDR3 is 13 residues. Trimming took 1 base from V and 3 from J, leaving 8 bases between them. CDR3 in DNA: TGCGCCAGCAGCTTGAGACAGTACTACGAGCAGTACTTC. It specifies CASSLRQYYEQYF.

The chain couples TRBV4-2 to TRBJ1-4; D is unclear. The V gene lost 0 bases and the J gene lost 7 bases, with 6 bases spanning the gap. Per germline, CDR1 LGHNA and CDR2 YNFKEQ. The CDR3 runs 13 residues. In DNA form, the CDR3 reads TGTGCCAGCAGCCAAGATCGGGGTGAAAAACTGTTTTTT. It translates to CASSQDRGEKLFF.

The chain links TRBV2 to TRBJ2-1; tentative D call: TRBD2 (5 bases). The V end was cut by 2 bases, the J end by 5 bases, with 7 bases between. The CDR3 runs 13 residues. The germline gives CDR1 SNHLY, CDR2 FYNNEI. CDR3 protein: CASSEWGDNEQFF. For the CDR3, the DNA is TGTGCCAGCAGTGAATGGGGAGACAATGAGCAGTTCTTC.

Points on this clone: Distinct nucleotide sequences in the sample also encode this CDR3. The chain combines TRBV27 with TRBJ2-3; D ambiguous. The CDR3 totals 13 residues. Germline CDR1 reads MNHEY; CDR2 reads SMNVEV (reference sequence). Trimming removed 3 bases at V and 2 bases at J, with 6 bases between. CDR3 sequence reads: CASSFTHTDTQYF. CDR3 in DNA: TGTGCCAGCAGTTTCACCCACACAGATACGCAGTATTTT.

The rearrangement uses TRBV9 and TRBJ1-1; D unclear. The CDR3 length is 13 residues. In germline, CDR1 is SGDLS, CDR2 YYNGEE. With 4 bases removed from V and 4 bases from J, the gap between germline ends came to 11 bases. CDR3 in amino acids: CASSYNEGTEAFF. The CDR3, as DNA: TGTGCCAGCAGCTATAATGAGGGCACTGAAGCTTTCTTT.

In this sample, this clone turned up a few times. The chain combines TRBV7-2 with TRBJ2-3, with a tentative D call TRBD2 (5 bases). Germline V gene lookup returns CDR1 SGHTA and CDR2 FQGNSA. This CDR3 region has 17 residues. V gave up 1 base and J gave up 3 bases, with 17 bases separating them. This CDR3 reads CASSLGGGRGWTDTQYF. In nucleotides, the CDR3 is TGTGCCAGCAGCTTAGGTGGTGGGAGAGGTTGGACAGATACGCAGTATTTT.

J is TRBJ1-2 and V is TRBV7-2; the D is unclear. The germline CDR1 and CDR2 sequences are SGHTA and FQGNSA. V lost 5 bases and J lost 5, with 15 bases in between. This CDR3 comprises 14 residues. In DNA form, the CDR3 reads TGTGCCAGCAGCCAATCAGTCCCGGGGTATGGCTACACCTTC. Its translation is CASSQSVPGYGYTF. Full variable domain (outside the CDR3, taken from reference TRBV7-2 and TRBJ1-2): GAGVSQSPSNKVTEKGKDVELRCDPISGHTALYWYRQSLGQGLEFLIYFQGNSAPDKSGLPSDRFSAERTGGSVSTLTIQRTQQEDSAVYLCASSQSVPGYGYTFGSGTRLTVV.

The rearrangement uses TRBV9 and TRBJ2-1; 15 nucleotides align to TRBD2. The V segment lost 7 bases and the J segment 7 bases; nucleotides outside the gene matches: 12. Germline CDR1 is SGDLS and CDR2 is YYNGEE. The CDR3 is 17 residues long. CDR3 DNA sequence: TGTGCCAGCGGACTAGCGGGAGGGCCCAGGCTAGGAAATGAGCAGTTCTTC. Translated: CASGLAGGPRLGNEQFF.

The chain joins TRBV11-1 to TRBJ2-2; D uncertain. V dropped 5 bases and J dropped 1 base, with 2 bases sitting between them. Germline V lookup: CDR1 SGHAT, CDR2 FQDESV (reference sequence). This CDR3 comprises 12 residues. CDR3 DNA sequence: TGTGCCAGCAGCGTGAACACCGGGGAGCTGTTTTTT. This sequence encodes CASSVNTGELFF. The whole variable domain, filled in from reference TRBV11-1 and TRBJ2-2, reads EAEVAQSPRYKITEKSQAVAFWCDPISGHATLYWYRQILGQGPELLVQFQDESVVDDSQLPKDRFSAERLKGVDSTLKIQPAELGDSAMYLCASSVNTGELFFGEGSRLTVL.

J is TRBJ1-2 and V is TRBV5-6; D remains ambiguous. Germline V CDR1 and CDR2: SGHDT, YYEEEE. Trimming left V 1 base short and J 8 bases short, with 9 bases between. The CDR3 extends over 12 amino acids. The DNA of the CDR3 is TGTGCCAGCAGCTTGTTGCGGAGAGGCTACACCTTC. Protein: CASSLLRRGYTF.

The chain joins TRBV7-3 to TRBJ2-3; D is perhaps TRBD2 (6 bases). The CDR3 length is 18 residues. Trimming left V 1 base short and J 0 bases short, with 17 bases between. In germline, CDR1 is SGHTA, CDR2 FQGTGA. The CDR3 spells CASSLIGPRLASTDTQYF. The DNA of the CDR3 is TGTGCCAGCAGCTTAATCGGGCCCAGGCTAGCGAGCACAGATACGCAGTATTTT.

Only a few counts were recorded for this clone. The CDR3 protein is CASSLGRGQPQHF. CDR3 coding DNA: TGCGCCAGCAGCTTGGGCAGGGGTCAGCCCCAGCATTTT. V gene TRBV5-1 combines with J gene TRBJ1-5, with D possibly TRBD1 on 6 matching bases. V lost 0 bases, J lost 6 bases, and 7 bases lay in between. The germline CDR1 and CDR2 sequences are SGHRS and YFSETQ. The CDR3 has 13 amino acids.

The CDR3 region has the DNA TGTGCCAGCAGCCACCCGGCGGGACAGGGCACCGGGGAGCTGTTTTTT. Its translation is CASSHPAGQGTGELFF. The chain recombines TRBV25-1 with TRBJ2-2; 9 bases match TRBD1. Trimming at V came to 6 bases and at J to 4 bases, leaving 9 bases not matched to a gene. From germline, CDR1 is MGHDK and CDR2 SYGVNS. CDR3 length: 16 amino acids. Full variable domain (rest looked up from reference TRBV25-1 and TRBJ2-2): EADIYQTPRYLVIGTGKKITLECSQTMGHDKMYWYQQDPGMELHLIHYSYGVNSTEKGDLSSESTVSRIRTEHFPLTLESARPSHTSQYLCASSHPAGQGTGELFFGEGSRLTVL.

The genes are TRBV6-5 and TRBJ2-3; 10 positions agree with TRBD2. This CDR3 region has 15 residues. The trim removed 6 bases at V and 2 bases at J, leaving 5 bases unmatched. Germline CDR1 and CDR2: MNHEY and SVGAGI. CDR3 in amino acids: CASSRAGGPTDTQYF. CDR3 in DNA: TGTGCCAGCAGCCGAGCGGGGGGGCCCACAGATACGCAGTATTTT.

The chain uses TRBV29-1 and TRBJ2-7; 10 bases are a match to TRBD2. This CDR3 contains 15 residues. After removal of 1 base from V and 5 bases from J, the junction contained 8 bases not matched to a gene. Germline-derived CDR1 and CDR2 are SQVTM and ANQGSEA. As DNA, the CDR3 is TGCAGCGTTGAAGGTCTTGGGGGACTAGCGAACGAGCAGTACTTC. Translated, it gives CSVEGLGGLANEQYF.

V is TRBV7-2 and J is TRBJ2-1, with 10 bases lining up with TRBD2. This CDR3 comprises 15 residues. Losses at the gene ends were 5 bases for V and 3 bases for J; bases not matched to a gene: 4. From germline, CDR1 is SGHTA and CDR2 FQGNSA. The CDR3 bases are TGTGCCAGCAGCAAAACTAGCGGGGACTACAATGAGCAGTTCTTC. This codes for CASSKTSGDYNEQFF.

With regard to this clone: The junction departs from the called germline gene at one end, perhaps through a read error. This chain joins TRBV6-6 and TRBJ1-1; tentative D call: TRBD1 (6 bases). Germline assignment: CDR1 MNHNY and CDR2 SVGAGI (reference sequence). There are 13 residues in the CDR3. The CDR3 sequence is CASSNRVSTEAFF. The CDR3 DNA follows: TGTGCCAGCAGCAACAGGGTTTCTACTGAGGCTTTCTTT.

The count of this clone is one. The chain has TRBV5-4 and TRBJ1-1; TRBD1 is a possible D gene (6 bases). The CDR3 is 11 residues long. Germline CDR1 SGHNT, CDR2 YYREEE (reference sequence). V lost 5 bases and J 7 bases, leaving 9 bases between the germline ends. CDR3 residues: CASSTDSEAFF. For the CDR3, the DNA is TGTGCCAGCAGTACGGACAGTGAAGCTTTCTTT.

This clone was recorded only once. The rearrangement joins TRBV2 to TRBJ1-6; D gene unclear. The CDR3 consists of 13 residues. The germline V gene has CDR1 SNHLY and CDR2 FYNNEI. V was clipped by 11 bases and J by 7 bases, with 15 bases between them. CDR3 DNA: TGTGCCGGACGAGCGGACGGAAATTCACCCCTCCACTTT. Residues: CAGRADGNSPLHF.

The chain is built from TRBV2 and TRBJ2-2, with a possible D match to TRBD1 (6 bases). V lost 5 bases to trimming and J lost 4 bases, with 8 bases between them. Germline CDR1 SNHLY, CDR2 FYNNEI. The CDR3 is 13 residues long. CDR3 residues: CASSRQATGELFF. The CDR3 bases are TGTGCCAGCAGTAGACAGGCCACCGGGGAGCTGTTTTTT.